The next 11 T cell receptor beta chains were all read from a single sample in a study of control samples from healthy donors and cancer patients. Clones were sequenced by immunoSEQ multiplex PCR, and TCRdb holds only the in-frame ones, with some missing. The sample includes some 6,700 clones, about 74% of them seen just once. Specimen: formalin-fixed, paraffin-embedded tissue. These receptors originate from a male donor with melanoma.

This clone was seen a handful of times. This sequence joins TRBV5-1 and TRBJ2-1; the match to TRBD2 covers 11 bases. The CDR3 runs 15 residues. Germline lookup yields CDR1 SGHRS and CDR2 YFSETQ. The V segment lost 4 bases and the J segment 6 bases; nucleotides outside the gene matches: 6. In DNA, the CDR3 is TGCGCCAGCAGCGCCTTAGCGGGGGGGCCCAATGAGCAGTTCTTC. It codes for CASSALAGGPNEQFF.

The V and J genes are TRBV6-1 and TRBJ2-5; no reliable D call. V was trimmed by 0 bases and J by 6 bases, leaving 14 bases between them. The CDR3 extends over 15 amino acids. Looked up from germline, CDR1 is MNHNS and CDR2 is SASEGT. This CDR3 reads CASSEASFSRQTQYF. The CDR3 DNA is TGTGCCAGCAGTGAAGCTTCTTTCAGTCGGCAGACCCAGTACTTC.

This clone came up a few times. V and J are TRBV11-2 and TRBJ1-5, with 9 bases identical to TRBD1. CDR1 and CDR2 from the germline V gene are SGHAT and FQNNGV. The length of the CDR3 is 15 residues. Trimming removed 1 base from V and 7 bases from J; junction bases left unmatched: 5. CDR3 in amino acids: CASSLGGTGIQPQHF. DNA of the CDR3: TGTGCCAGCAGCTTAGGGGGGACAGGGATACAGCCCCAGCATTTT.

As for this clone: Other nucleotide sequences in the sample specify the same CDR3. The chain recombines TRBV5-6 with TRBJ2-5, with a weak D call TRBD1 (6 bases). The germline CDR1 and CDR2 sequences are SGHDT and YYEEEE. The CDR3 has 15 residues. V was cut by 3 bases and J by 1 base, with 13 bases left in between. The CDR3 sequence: CASSSYRVSQETQYF. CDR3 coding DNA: TGTGCCAGCAGCTCATACAGGGTCAGCCAAGAGACCCAGTACTTC. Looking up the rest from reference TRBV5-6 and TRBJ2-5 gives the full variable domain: DAGVTQSPTHLIKTRGQQVTLRCSPKSGHDTVSWYQQALGQGPQFIFQYYEEEERQRGNFPDRFSGHQFPNYSSELNVNALLLGDSALYLCASSSYRVSQETQYFGPGTRLLVL.

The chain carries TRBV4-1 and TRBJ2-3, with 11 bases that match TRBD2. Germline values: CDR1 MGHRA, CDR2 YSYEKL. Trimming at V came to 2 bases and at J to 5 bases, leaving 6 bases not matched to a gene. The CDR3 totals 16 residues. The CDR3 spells CASSQKTSGGLDTQYF. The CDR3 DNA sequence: TGCGCCAGCAGCCAAAAAACTAGCGGGGGTTTAGATACGCAGTATTTT.

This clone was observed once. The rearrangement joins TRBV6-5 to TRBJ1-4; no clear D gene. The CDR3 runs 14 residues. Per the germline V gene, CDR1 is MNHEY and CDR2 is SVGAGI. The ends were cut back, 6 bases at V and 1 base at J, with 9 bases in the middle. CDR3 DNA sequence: TGTGCCAGCAGGCGTTTCGTAACTAATGAAAAACTGTTTTTT. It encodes CASRRFVTNEKLFF.

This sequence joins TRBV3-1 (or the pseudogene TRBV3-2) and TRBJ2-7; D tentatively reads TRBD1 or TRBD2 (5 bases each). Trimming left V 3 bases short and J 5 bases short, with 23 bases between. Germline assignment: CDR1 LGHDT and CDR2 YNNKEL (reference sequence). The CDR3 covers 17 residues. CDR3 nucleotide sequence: TGTGCCAGCAGCCATGGGCAGAGGGGATTCGAGATCCACGAGCAGTACGTC. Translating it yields CASSHGQRGFEIHEQYV.

The CDR3 DNA sequence: TGTGCCACCAGTGATGGCCGTGATGGAGGCAATCAGCCCCAGCATTTT. The encoded protein is CATSDGRDGGNQPQHF. The J gene is TRBJ1-5, the V gene TRBV24-1; no clear D gene. V was trimmed by 3 bases and J by 2 bases, leaving 13 bases between them. The CDR3 has 16 residues. The germline CDR1 and CDR2 sequences are KGHDR and SFDVKD.

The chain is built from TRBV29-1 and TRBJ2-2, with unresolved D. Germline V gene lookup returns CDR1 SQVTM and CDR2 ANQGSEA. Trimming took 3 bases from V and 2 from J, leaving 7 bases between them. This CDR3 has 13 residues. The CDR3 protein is CSVDSSNTGELFF. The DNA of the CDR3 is TGCAGCGTTGACAGTTCCAACACCGGGGAGCTGTTTTTT.

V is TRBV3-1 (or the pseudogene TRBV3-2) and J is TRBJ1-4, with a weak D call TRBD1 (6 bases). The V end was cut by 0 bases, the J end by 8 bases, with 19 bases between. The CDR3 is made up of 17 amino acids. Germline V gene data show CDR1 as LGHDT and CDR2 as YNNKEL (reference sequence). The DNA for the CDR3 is TGTGCCAGCAGCCAAGATGAGGACAGAGACCCTTGGGAAAAACTGTTTTTT. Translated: CASSQDEDRDPWEKLFF.

The CDR3: CASSLKGQGDLETQYF. DNA of the CDR3: TGTGCCAGCAGCTTGAAGGGACAGGGGGATCTAGAGACCCAGTACTTC. V is TRBV5-6 and J is TRBJ2-5; TRBD1 matches 11 bases. Germline CDR1 reads SGHDT; CDR2 reads YYEEEE. This CDR3 region has 16 residues. V was pared by 1 base and J by 4 bases, with 6 bases of the junction left unmatched.